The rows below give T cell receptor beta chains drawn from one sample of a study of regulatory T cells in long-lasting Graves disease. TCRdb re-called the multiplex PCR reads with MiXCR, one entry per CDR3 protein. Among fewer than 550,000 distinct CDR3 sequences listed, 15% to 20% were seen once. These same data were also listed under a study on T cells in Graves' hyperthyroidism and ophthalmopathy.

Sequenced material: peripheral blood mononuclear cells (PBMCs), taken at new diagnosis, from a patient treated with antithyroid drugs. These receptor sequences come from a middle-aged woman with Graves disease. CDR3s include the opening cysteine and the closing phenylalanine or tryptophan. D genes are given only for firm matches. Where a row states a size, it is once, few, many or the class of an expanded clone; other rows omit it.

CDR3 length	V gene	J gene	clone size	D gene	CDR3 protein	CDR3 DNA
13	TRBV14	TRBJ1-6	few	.	CASSRSQVFTLHF	TGTGCCAGCAGCCGGTCGCAGGTATTCACCCTCCACTTT
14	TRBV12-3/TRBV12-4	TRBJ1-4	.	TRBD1	CASTEDRGRKKLFF	TGTGCCAGCACAGAGGACAGGGGCCGGAAAAAACTGTTTTTT
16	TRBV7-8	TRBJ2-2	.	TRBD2	CASSLRTSPSTGELFF	TGTGCCAGCAGCCTAAGGACTAGCCCCAGCACCGGGGAGCTGTTTTTT
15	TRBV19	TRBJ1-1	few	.	CASSTGVGMNTEAFF	TGTGCCAGTAGCACCGGGGTTGGAATGAACACTGAAGCTTTCTTT
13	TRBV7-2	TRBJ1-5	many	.	CASSSRGGQPQHF	TGTGCCAGCAGCTCGAGGGGGGGTCAGCCCCAGCATTTT
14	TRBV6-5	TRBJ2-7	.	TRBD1	CASSYRDSKDEQYF	TGTGCCAGCAGTTACAGGGACAGTAAAGACGAGCAGTACTTC
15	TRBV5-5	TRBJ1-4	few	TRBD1	CASSPATGPNEKLFF	TGTGCCAGCAGCCCCGCGACAGGGCCAAATGAAAAACTGTTTTTT
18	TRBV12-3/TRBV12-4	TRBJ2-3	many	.	CASSLKGGVSANTDTQYF	TGTGCCAGCAGTTTGAAGGGGGGGGTTTCGGCGAACACAGATACGCAGTATTTT
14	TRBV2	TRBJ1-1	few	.	CASRPGPLNTEAFF	TGTGCCAGCAGACCGGGCCCTCTGAACACTGAAGCTTTCTTT
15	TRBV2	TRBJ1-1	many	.	CASSLTGTGGTEAFF	TGTGCCAGCAGTTTGACGGGGACGGGCGGCACTGAAGCTTTCTTT
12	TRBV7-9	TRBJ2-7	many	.	CASSRGTYEQYF	TGTGCCAGCAGCCGCGGAACCTACGAGCAGTACTTC
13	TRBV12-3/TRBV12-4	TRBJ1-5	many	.	CASSSGVSQPQHF	TGTGCCAGCAGTTCGGGGGTAAGTCAGCCCCAGCATTTT
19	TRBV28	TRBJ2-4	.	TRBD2	CASSLGGLAGGMAKNIQYF	TGTGCCAGCAGTTTGGGGGGACTAGCGGGTGGTATGGCCAAAAACATTCAGTACTTC
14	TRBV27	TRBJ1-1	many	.	CASSLWVGNTEAFF	TGTGCCAGCAGTTTATGGGTGGGGAACACTGAAGCTTTCTTT
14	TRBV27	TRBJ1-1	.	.	CASSSPGSVTEAFF	TGTGCCAGCAGTTCTCCAGGGTCGGTCACTGAAGCTTTCTTT
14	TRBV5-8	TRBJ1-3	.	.	CASSFSGDGNTIYF	TGTGCCAGCAGCTTCTCAGGTGATGGAAACACCATATATTTT
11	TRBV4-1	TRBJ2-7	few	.	CASAEGDEQYF	TGCGCCAGCGCGGAGGGGGACGAGCAGTACTTC
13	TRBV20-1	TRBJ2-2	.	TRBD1	CSATDRETGELFF	TGCAGTGCGACGGACAGGGAAACCGGGGAGCTGTTTTTT
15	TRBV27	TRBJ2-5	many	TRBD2	CASIVPAGGQETQYF	TGTGCCAGCATTGTCCCAGCGGGGGGTCAAGAGACCCAGTACTTC
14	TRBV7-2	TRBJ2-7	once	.	CASSLADYSYEQYF	TGTGCCAGCAGCTTAGCAGACTACTCCTACGAGCAGTACTTC